Described below is a single T cell receptor (beta chain) sequence and its context. The data belong to a study of blood T cell repertoires in COVID-19. Whole-study context: Samples came from the United States, Italy and Spain, spanning acute and convalescent COVID-19.

Enrolled during active infection, Seattle patients were then followed longitudinally. Germline V gene sequence: CDR1 DFQATT, CDR2 SNEGSKA (reference sequence). This CDR3 contains 14 residues. Trimming took off 3 bases at V and 0 bases at J, with 11 bases between the two ends. In the authors' methods: Scientists estimated how many nucleated cells there were by amplifying reference gene primers. Produced via immunoSEQ multiplex PCR; TCRdb's table is partial and in-frame only. V, J and clone size were drawn from that table, and D and trimming were deduced from the DNA. The table records 200,000 to 300,000 clones, 86% of them present only once.

The chain carries TRBV20-1 and TRBJ1-2; unclear D gene. The receptor was isolated from a woman older than 75 with COVID-19, enrolled during active disease. Source material: peripheral blood. The CDR3 protein is CSASREATNYGYTF. The CDR3 nucleotides are TGCAGTGCTAGTAGGGAGGCGACTAACTATGGCTACACCTTC.